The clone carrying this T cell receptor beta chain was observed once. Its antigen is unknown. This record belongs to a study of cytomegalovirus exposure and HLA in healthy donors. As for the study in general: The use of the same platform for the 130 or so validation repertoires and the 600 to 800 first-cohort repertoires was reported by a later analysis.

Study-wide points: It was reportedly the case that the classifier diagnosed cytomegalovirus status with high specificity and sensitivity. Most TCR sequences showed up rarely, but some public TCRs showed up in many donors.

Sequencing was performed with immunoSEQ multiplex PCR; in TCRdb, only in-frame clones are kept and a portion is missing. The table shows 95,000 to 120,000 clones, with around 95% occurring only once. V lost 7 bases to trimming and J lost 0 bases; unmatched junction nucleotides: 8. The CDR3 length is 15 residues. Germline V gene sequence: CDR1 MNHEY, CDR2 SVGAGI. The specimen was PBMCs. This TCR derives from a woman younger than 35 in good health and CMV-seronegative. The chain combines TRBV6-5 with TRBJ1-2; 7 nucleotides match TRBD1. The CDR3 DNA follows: TGTGCCAGCAAGTCCAGGGGGGAGCCTAACTATGGCTACACCTTC. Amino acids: CASKSRGEPNYGYTF.